This record looks at one T cell receptor beta chain sequence and its context. The antigen remains unidentified. The data were taken from a study of OX40 agonist ivuxolimab in advanced cancers. Whole-study context: Patients were dosed intravenously with ivuxolimab at 0.01 to 10 mg/kg every 2 weeks. Every patient in dose escalation had hepatocellular carcinoma, melanoma, renal cell or head and neck cancer. Overall study results and limits: The authors also found low normalized T-cell clonal expansion in some nonresponders. The average count of expanded clones was higher among CD8+ T cells than among CD4+.

CDR1 and CDR2 from the germline V gene are SGDLS and YYNGEE. CDR3 length equals 17 residues. V was trimmed by 3 bases and J by 6 bases, leaving 22 bases between them. Sequencing used immunoSEQ multiplex PCR; TCRdb keeps in-frame clones, though not all of them. Of some 25,000 clones in the sample, roughly 77% are singletons; the top ten hold about 33%. This TCR was sampled from an adult with an advanced solid tumor such as melanoma, head and neck, liver or kidney cancer. Sequencing used CD4+ or CD8+ T cells sorted from blood, obtained in a trial of the OX40 agonist ivuxolimab. J is TRBJ2-1 and V is TRBV9, with D maybe TRBD1 (6 bases). CDR3 sequence: CASSAGPTGYPFNEQFF. CDR3 nucleotides: TGTGCCAGCAGCGCAGGACCAACAGGGTACCCGTTCAATGAGCAGTTCTTC.